These 24 T cell receptor beta chains were sequenced from one sample in a study of blood T cells in healthy people across ages. Sample-barcoded 5' priming and a J-beta primer mix drove a second PCR of 7 to 11 cycles. One entry per CDR3 protein, called by TCRdb with MiXCR from the 5' RACE reads. Among about 1 million distinct CDR3 sequences listed, 40% to 45% were seen once. Sample: blood. These receptors all stem from a woman aged 60-70 years in good health.

The CDR3 nucleotides read TGTGCCAGCAGCAACGGGGGCAATGAGCAGTTCTTC. Its translation is CASSNGGNEQFF. The chain combines TRBV5-6 with TRBJ2-1; D perhaps matches TRBD2 (6 bases). The ends were cut back, 4 bases at V and 6 bases at J, with 8 bases in the middle. The CDR3 totals 12 residues. Per the germline V gene, CDR1 is SGHDT and CDR2 is YYEEEE.

This rearrangement joins TRBV25-1 to TRBJ2-1; 7 bases fit TRBD2. This CDR3 contains 16 residues. J lost 7 bases, V lost 5 bases, and 14 bases had no gene match. Germline V lookup: CDR1 MGHDK, CDR2 SYGVNS. As DNA, the CDR3 is TGTGCCAGCAGTCGATTGACCGCGGGAGTGGGGAATGAGCAGTTCTTC. It translates to CASSRLTAGVGNEQFF.

The chain employs TRBV27 and TRBJ1-2; no definite D call. CDR1 is MNHEY and CDR2 is SMNVEV in the germline V gene (reference sequence). The CDR3 has 14 amino acids. The V end lost 3 bases, the J end lost 4 bases, and 12 bases lay between the germline ends. DNA for the CDR3: TGTGCCAGCAGTTTCAGGCCGATCCTCTATGGCTACACCTTC. Translating it yields CASSFRPILYGYTF.

This clonotype was seen once. V is TRBV7-7 and J is TRBJ2-3, with 11 bases fitting TRBD2. The CDR3 length is 15 residues. Per germline, CDR1 SSHAT and CDR2 FNYEAQ (reference sequence). Trimming at V came to 2 bases and at J to 7 bases, leaving 5 bases not matched to a gene. CDR3 region: CASSLIAGGDYTQYF. In DNA form, the CDR3 reads TGTGCCAGCAGCTTAATAGCGGGAGGGGATTATACGCAGTATTTT.

This clonotype was seen ten or more times. The V and J genes are TRBV2 and TRBJ2-7; 7 nucleotides align to TRBD1. The CDR3 has 15 amino acids. CDR1 is SNHLY, CDR2 FYNNEI, per germline. V dropped 5 bases and J dropped 1; count of bases not matched to a gene: 8. DNA of the CDR3: TGTGCCAGCAGTTACGACAGGGTTGGGTCCTACGAGCAGTACTTC. As protein: CASSYDRVGSYEQYF. The complete variable domain, with remaining parts taken from reference TRBV2 and TRBJ2-7, reads EPEVTQTPSHQVTQMGQEVILRCVPISNHLYFYWYRQILGQKVEFLVSFYNNEISEKSEIFDDQFSVERPDGSNFTLKIRSTKLEDSAMYFCASSYDRVGSYEQYFGPGTRLTVT.

The rearrangement uses TRBV6-2 or TRBV6-3 and TRBJ2-4; possible D gene TRBD2, 6 bases. Gene TRBJ2-7 matches the end of the DNA better, so the J call may be wrong. The CDR3 has 14 residues. Germline V gives CDR1 MNHEY, CDR2 SVGEGT. The CDR3: CASSYAGFPYEQYF. The CDR3 DNA reads TGTGCCAGCAGTTACGCGGGGTTCCCCTACGAGCAGTACTTC.

Here the CDR3 reads CASRREAVTNEKLFF. As DNA, the CDR3 is TGTGCCAGCAGAAGAGAGGCGGTCACTAATGAAAAACTGTTTTTT. J is TRBJ1-4 and V is TRBV12-3 or TRBV12-4; D remains ambiguous. The CDR3 totals 15 residues. V lost 6 bases and J lost 2, with 13 bases in between.

V usage is TRBV7-9 and J usage is TRBJ2-1; D perhaps matches TRBD2 (6 bases). Germline V gene sequence: CDR1 SEHNR, CDR2 FQNEAQ (reference sequence). This CDR3 is 16 amino acids long. V lost 2 bases to trimming and J lost 8 bases, with 19 bases between them. The CDR3, as DNA: TGTGCCAGCAGCTTAAGGCCCGGGAGAAGAAGATATGAGCAGTTCTTC. Its translation is CASSLRPGRRRYEQFF.

This clonotype has just a few counts. The V call is TRBV24-1, the J call TRBJ2-3; D gene uncertain. Germline V gene lookup returns CDR1 KGHDR and CDR2 SFDVKD. The CDR3 runs 11 residues. Deletions cut 4 bases from V and 5 bases from J, with 3 bases between. The CDR3 nucleotides are TGTGCCACCAGTGAGTTAGATACGCAGTATTTT. Residues: CATSELDTQYF.

This chain uses TRBV20-1 with TRBJ2-3; maybe TRBD2 (5 bases). The CDR3 covers 19 residues. The V and J ends lost 0 bases and 1 base respectively, with 23 bases between them. Looked up from germline, CDR1 is DFQATT and CDR2 is SNEGSKA (reference sequence). The CDR3 is CSARDNPPRGLLGTDTQYF. Written as DNA, the CDR3 is TGCAGTGCTAGAGATAATCCCCCTCGAGGGTTATTGGGCACAGATACGCAGTATTTT.

The chain joins TRBV7-2 to TRBJ2-7; D unclear. The length of the CDR3 is 13 residues. CDR1 is SGHTA, CDR2 FQGNSA, per germline. V was shortened by 3 bases and J by 5 bases, with 11 bases between the two germline ends. CDR3 sequence: CASSLSGAHEQYF. The CDR3 nucleotides are TGTGCCAGCAGCTTGTCAGGTGCCCACGAGCAGTACTTC.

The chain links TRBV28 to TRBJ1-6; D uncertain. This CDR3 has 17 amino acids. Trimming left V 6 bases short and J 0 bases short, with 15 bases between. Germline CDR1 reads MDHEN; CDR2 reads SYDVKM. The CDR3 loop is CASSPPRLSSYNSPLHF. The CDR3 bases are TGTGCCAGCAGCCCCCCTCGGCTCAGCTCCTATAATTCACCCCTCCACTTT.

The chain has TRBV5-1 and TRBJ2-1; 7 bases match TRBD2. Germline CDR1 is SGHRS and CDR2 is YFSETQ. This CDR3 region has 16 residues. J lost 3 bases, V lost 0 bases, and 6 bases had no gene match. CDR3 sequence reads: CASSLVASGDYNEQFF. Here the CDR3 DNA reads TGCGCCAGCAGCTTGGTTGCTAGCGGAGACTACAATGAGCAGTTCTTC.

This chain uses TRBV29-1 with TRBJ1-4; tentative D call: TRBD1 (5 bases). V was shortened by 5 bases and J by 7 bases, with 14 bases between the two germline ends. CDR1 is SQVTM, CDR2 ANQGSEA, per germline. The CDR3 extends over 13 amino acids. CDR3 DNA sequence: TGCAGCGTTCCAGGGAAAATGTGTGAAAAACTGTTTTTT. Amino acid sequence: CSVPGKMCEKLFF.

The CDR3 region has the DNA TGTGCCAGCAGTTTAGCGGTGCGGGAGGGCCAGGATGAGCAGTTCTTC. It specifies CASSLAVREGQDEQFF. This chain links TRBV12-3 or TRBV12-4 with TRBJ2-1; 9 bases agree with TRBD2. The ends lost 0 bases at V and 8 bases at J; junction bases unmatched: 8. The CDR3 covers 16 residues.

V and J are TRBV20-1 and TRBJ2-7; D remains unclear. V lost 0 bases, J lost 7 bases, and 13 bases lay in between. Germline assignment: CDR1 DFQATT and CDR2 SNEGSKA (reference sequence). The length of the CDR3 is 13 residues. CDR3 in amino acids: CSARDPNGLEQYF. CDR3 DNA: TGCAGTGCTAGAGATCCCAACGGCCTGGAGCAGTACTTC.

This rearrangement joins TRBV6-2 or TRBV6-3 to TRBJ2-1, with 10 bases matching TRBD2. The CDR3 covers 17 residues. Trimming cost V 6 bases and J 8 bases; bases outside gene matches: 16. Germline CDR1 is MNHEY and CDR2 is SVGEGT. The CDR3 sequence is CASRTASGSMGRDEQFF. The CDR3 nucleotides are TGTGCCAGCAGGACCGCTAGCGGGAGTATGGGTAGAGATGAGCAGTTCTTC.

The rearrangement uses TRBV21-1 and TRBJ2-3; the DNA was not used to check the table's D call, TRBD2. TRBV21-1 is shown as a pseudogene. The CDR3 totals 16 residues. DNA for the CDR3: TGTGCCAGCAGCAAAGAAAGGGAGGGAATTACAGATACGCAGTATTTT. Translated: CASSKEREGITDTQYF.

The rearrangement uses TRBV28 and TRBJ1-2; 10 bases match TRBD1. CDR1 and CDR2 from the germline V gene are MDHEN and SYDVKM. The CDR3 has 14 residues. Unmatched junction bases numbered 8, after V lost 10 bases and J lost 3 bases. CDR3: CATTPGTGDYGYTF. CDR3 sequence (DNA): TGTGCCACCACCCCCGGGACAGGGGACTATGGCTACACCTTC.

This clonotype was picked up many times. CDR3 sequence reads: CASSPEGGSRLDTQYF. DNA of the CDR3: TGTGCCAGCAGCCCGGAGGGCGGGAGTAGGCTAGATACGCAGTATTTT. This chain uses TRBV5-6 with TRBJ2-3; TRBD2 aligns across 7 bases. The CDR3 sequence is 16 residues long. Trimming at V came to 4 bases and at J to 5 bases, leaving 13 bases not matched to a gene. Looked up from germline, CDR1 is SGHDT and CDR2 is YYEEEE.

This clonotype was observed a few times. This chain uses TRBV20-1 with TRBJ2-1; 9 bases match TRBD2. J gave up 6 bases and V 7 bases, and 10 bases lay outside the gene matches. The CDR3 is 14 residues long. CDR1 is DFQATT, CDR2 SNEGSKA, per germline (reference sequence). CDR3 DNA: TGCAGTGTTAGCGAGGCTAGCGGGGTCAATGAGCAGTTCTTC. Translation: CSVSEASGVNEQFF.

The V and J genes are TRBV4-1 and TRBJ2-5, with a possible D match to TRBD2 (6 bases). This CDR3 is built from 15 residues. Germline CDR1 and CDR2: MGHRA and YSYEKL. The ends were cut back, 2 bases at V and 1 base at J, with 11 bases in the middle. The CDR3 DNA reads TGCGCCAGCAGCCAAACCACTAGCTTCCAAGAGACCCAGTACTTC. It translates to CASSQTTSFQETQYF.

The genes are TRBV3-1 and TRBJ2-1; 10 nucleotides align to TRBD2. This CDR3 has 16 residues. The germline V gene encodes CDR1 LGHDT and CDR2 YNNKEL (reference sequence). V gave up 1 base and J gave up 13 bases; unmatched junction bases: 13. The CDR3 region is CASSQGTGPSGRPQFF. The CDR3 region has the DNA TGTGCCAGCAGCCAAGGAACCGGGCCTAGCGGGAGACCACAGTTCTTC.

This chain connects TRBV5-1 to TRBJ2-1; perhaps TRBD2 as D (5 bases). Trimming shortened V by 0 bases and J by 10 bases, and 8 bases separated the two germline ends. The CDR3 has 12 amino acids. Germline lookup yields CDR1 SGHRS and CDR2 YFSETQ. In nucleotides, the CDR3 is TGCGCCAGCAGCTTGGAGGACTCGGAGCAGTTCTTC. Its translation: CASSLEDSEQFF. Full variable domain (rest looked up from reference TRBV5-1 and TRBJ2-1): KAGVTQTPRYLIKTRGQQVTLSCSPISGHRSVSWYQQTPGQGLQFLFEYFSETQRNKGNFPGRFSGRQFSNSRSEMNVSTLELGDSALYLCASSLEDSEQFFGPGTRLTVL.